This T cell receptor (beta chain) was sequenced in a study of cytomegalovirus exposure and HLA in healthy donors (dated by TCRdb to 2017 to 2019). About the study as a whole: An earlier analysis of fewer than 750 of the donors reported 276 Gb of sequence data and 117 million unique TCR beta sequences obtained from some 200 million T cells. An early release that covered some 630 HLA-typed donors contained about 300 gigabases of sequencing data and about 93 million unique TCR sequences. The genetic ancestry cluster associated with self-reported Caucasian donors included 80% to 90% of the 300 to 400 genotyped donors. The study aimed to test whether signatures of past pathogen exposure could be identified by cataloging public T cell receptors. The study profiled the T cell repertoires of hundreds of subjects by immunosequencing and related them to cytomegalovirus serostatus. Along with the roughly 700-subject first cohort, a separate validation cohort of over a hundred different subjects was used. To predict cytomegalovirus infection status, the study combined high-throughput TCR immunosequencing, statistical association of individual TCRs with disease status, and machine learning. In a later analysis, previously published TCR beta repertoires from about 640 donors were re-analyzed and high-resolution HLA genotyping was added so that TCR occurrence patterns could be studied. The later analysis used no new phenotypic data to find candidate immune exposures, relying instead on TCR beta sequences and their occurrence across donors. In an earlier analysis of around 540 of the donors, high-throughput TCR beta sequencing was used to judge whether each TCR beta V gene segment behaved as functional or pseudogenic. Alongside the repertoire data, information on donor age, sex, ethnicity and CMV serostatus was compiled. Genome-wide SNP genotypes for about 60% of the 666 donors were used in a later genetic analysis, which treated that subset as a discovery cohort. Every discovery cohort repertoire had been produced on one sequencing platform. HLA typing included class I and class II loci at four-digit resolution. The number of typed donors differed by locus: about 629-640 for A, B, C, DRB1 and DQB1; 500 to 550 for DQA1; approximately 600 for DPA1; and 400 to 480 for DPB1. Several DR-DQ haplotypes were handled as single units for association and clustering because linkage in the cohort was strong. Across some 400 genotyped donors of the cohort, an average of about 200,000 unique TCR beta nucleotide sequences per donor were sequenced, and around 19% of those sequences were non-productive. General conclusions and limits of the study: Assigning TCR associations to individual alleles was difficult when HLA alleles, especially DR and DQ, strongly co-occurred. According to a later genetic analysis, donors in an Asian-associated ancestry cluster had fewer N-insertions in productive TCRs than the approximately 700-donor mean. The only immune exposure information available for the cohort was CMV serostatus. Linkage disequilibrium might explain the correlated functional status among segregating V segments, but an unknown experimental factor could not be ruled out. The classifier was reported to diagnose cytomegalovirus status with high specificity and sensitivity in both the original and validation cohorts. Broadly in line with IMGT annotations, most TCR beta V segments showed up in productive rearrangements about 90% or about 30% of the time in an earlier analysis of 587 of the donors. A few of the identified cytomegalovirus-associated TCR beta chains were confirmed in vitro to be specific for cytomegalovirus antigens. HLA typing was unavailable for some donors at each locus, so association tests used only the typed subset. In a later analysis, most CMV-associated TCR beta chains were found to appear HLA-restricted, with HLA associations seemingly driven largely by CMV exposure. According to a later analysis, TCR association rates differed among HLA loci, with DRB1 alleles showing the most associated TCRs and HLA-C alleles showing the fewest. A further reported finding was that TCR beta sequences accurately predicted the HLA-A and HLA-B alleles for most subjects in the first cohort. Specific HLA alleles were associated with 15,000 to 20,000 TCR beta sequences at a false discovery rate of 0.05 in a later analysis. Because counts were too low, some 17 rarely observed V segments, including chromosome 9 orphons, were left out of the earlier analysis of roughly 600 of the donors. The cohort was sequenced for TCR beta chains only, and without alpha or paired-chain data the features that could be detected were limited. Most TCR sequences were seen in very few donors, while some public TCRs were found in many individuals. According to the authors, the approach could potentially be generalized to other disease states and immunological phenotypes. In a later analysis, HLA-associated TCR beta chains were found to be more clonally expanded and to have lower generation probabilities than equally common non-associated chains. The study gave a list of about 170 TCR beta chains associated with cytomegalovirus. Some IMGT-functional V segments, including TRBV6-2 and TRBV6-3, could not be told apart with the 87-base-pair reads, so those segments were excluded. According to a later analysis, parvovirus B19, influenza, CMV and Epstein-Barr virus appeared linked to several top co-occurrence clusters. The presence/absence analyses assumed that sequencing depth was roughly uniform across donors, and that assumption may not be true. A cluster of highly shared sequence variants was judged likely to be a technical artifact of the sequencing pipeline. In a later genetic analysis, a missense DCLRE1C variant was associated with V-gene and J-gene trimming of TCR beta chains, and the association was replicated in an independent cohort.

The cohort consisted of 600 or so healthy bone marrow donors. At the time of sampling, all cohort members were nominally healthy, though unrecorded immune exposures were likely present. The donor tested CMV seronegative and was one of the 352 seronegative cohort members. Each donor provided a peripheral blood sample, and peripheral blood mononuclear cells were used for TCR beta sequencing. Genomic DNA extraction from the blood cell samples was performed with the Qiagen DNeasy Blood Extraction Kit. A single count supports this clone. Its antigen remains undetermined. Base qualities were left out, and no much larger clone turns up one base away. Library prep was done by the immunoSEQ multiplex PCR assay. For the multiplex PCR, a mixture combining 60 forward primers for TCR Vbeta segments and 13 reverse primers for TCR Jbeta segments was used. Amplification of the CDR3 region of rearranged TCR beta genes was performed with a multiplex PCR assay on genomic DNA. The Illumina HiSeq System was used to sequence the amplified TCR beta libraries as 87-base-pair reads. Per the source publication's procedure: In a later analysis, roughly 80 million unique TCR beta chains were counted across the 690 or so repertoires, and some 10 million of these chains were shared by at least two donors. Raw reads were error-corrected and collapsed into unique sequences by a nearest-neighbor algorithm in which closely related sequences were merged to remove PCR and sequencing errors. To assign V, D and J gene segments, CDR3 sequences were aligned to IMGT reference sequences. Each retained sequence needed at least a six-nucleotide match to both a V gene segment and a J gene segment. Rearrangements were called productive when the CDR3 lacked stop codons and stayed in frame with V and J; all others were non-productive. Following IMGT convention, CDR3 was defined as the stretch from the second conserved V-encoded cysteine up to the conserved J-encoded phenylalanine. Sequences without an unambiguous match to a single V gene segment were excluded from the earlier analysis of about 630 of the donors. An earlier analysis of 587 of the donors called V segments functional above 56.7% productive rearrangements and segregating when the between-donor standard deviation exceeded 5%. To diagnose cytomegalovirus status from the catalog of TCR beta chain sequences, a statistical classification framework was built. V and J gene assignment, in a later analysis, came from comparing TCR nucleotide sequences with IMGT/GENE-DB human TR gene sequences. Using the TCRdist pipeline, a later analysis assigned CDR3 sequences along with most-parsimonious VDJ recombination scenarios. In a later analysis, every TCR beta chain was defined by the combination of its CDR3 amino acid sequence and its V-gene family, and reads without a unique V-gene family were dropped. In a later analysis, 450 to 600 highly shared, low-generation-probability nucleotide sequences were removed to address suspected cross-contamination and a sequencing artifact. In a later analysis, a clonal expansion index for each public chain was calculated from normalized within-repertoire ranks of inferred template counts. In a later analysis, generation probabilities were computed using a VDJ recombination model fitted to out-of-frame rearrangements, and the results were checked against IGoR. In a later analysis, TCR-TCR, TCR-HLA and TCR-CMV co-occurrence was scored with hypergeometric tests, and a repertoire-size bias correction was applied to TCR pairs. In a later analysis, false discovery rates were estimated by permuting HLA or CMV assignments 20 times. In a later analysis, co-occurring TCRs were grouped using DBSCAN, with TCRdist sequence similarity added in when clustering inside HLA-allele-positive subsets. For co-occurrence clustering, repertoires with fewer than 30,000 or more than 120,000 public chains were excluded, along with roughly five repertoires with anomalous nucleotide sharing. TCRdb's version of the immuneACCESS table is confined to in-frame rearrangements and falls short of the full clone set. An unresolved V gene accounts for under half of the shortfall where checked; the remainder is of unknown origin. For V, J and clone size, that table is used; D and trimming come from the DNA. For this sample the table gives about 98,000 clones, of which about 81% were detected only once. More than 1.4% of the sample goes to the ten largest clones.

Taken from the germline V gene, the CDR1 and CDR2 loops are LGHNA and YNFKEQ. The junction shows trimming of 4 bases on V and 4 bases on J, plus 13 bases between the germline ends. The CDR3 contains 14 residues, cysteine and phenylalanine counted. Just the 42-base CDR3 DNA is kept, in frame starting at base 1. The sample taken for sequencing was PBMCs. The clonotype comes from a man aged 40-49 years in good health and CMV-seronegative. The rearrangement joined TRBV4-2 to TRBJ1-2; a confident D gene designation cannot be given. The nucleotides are TGTGCCAGCAGCCCCAAGGGAGACACCTATGGCTACACCTTC. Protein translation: CASSPKGDTYGYTF.